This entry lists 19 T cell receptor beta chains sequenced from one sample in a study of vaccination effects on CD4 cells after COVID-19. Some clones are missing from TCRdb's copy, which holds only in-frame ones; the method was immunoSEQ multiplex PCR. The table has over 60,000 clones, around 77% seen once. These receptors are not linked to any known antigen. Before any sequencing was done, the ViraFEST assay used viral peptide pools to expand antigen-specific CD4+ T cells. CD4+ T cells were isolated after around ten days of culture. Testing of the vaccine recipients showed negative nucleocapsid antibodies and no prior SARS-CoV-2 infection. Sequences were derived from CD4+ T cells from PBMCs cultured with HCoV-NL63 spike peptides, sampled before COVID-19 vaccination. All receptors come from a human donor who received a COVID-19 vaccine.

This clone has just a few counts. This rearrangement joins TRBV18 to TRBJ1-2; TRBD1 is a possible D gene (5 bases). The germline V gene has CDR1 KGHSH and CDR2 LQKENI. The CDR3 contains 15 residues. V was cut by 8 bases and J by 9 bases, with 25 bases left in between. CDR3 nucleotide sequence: TGTGCCAGCCAGAGGGACGCCGACCCCCAAGGGAGCTACACCTTC. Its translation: CASQRDADPQGSYTF.

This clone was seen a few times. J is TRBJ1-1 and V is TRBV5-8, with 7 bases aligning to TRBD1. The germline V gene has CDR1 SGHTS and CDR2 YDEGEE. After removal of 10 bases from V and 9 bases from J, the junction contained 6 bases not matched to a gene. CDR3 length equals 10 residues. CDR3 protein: CAPGGQKAFF. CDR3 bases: TGTGCCCCGGGGGGACAGAAAGCTTTCTTT. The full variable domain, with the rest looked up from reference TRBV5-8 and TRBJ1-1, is EAGVTQSPTHLIKTRGQQATLRCSPISGHTSVYWYQQALGLGLQFLLWYDEGEERNRGNFPPRFSGRQFPNYSSELNVNALELEDSALYLCAPGGQKAFFGQGTRLTVV.

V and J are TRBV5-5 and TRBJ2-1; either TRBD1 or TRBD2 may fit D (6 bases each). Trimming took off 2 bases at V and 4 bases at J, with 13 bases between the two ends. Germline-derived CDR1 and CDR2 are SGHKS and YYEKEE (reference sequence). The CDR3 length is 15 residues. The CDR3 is CASSFRGPPYNEQFF. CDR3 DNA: TGTGCCAGCAGCTTCCGGGGGCCTCCATACAATGAGCAGTTCTTC.

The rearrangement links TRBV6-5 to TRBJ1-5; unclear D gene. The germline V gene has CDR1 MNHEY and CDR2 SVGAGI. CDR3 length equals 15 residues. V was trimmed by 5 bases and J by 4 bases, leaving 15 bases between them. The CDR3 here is CASSPRAKMNQPQHF. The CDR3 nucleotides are TGTGCCAGCAGTCCCCGAGCAAAAATGAATCAGCCCCAGCATTTT.

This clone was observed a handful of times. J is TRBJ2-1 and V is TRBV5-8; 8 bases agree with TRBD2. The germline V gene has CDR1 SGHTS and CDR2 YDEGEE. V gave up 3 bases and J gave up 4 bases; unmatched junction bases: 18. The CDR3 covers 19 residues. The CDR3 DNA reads TGTGCCAGCAGCTCGGGTCGGAAGCTGGTAGCGGGAACATACAATGAGCAGTTCTTC. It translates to CASSSGRKLVAGTYNEQFF.

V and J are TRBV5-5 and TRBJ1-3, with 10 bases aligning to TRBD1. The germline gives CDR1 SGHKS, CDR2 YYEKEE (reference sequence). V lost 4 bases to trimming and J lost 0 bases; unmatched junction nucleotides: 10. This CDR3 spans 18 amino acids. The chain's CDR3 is CASSRLWTGGDSGNTIYF. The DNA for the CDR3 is TGTGCCAGCAGCCGATTATGGACAGGGGGTGACTCTGGAAACACCATATATTTT.

CDR3 in amino acids: CASRPRVGVSTDTQYF. CDR3 bases: TGTGCCAGCAGGCCCAGGGTAGGGGTCAGCACAGATACGCAGTATTTT. This chain connects TRBV2 to TRBJ2-3, with D possibly matching TRBD1 (5 bases). Trimming took 6 bases from V and 0 from J, leaving 16 bases between them. The V gene's germline CDR1 is SNHLY and CDR2 FYNNEI. The CDR3 has 16 residues.

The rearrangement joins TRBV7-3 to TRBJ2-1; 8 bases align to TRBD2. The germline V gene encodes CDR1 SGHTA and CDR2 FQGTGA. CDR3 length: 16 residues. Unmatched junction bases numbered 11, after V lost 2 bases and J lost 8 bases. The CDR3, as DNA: TGTGCCAGCAGCTTAGCCTGGGCGGGGGGCTATGATGAGCAGTTCTTC. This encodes CASSLAWAGGYDEQFF.

In DNA, the CDR3 is TGTGCCAGAGTCCCCACTCTTAAGCGGGAGGACACAGATACGCAGTATTTT. Protein sequence: CARVPTLKREDTDTQYF. The chain links TRBV28 to TRBJ2-3; 9 bases map to TRBD2. Looked up from germline, CDR1 is MDHEN and CDR2 is SYDVKM. After removal of 9 bases from V and 2 bases from J, the junction contained 15 bases not matched to a gene. The CDR3 is 17 amino acids.

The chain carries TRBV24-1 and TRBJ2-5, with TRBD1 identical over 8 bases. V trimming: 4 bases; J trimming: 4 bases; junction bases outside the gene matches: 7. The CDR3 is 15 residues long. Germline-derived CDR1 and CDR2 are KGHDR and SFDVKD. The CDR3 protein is CATSDPRGQGETQYF. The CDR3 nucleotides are TGTGCCACCAGTGACCCCAGGGGGCAGGGAGAGACCCAGTACTTC.

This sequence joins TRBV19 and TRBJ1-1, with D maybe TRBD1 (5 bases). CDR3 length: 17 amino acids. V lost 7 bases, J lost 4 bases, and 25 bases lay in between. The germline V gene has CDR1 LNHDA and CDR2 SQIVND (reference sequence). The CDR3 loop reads CASNGQGLAYSGTEAFF. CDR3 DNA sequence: TGTGCCAGTAATGGCCAGGGACTGGCGTACTCTGGCACTGAAGCTTTCTTT.

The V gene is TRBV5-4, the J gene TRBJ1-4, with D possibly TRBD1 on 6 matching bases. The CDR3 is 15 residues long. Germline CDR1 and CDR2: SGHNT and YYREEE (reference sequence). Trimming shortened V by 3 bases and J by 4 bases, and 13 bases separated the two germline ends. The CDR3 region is CASSSPGGDNEKLFF. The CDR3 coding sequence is TGTGCCAGCAGCTCGCCCGGGGGCGATAATGAAAAACTGTTTTTT.

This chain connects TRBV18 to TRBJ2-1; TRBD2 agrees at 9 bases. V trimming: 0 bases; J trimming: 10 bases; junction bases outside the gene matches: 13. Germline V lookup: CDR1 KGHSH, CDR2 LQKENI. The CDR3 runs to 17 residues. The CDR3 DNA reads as TGTGCCAGCTCACCACCGGCGGGCGGGGGGGCTTTTAACGAGCAGTTCTTC. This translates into CASSPPAGGGAFNEQFF.

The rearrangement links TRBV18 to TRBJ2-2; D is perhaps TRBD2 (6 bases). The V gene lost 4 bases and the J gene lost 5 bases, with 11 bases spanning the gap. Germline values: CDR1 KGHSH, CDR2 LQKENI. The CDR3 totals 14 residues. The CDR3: CASSLPGGTGELFF. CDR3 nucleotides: TGTGCCAGCTCACTTCCCGGGGGTACCGGGGAGCTGTTTTTT.

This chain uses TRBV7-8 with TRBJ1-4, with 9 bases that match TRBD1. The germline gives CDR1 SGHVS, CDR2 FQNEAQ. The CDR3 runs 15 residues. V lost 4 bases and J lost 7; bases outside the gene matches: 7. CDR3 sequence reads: CASSSNRGLGEKLFF. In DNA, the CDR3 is TGTGCCAGCAGCTCCAACAGGGGGCTGGGTGAAAAACTGTTTTTT. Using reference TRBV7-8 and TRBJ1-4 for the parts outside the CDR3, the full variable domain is GAGVSQSPRYKVAKRGQDVALRCDPISGHVSLFWYQQALGQGPEFLTYFQNEAQLDKSGLPSDRFFAERPEGSVSTLKIQRTQQEDSAVYLCASSSNRGLGEKLFFGSGTQLSVL.

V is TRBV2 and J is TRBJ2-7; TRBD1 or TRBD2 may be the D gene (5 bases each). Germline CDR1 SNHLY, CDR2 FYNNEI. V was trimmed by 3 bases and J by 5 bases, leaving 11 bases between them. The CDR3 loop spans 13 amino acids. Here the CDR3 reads CASSERGAHEQYV. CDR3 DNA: TGTGCCAGCAGTGAGAGAGGGGCCCACGAGCAGTACGTC.

In DNA, the CDR3 is TGTGCCAGCTCCCACGGGACAGGCGATTACAATGAGCAGTTCTTC. It encodes CASSHGTGDYNEQFF. The gene calls are TRBV18 and TRBJ2-1, with TRBD1 matching over 8 bases. This CDR3 has 15 amino acids. From germline, CDR1 is KGHSH and CDR2 LQKENI. J gave up 4 bases and V 6 bases, and 8 bases lay outside the gene matches.

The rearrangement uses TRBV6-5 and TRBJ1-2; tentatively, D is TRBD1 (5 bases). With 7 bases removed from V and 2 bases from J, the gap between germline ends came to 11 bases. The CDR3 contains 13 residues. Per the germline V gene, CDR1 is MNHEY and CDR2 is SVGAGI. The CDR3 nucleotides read TGTGCCAGCACCCCCAACAGGAACTATGGCTACACCTTC. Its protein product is CASTPNRNYGYTF.

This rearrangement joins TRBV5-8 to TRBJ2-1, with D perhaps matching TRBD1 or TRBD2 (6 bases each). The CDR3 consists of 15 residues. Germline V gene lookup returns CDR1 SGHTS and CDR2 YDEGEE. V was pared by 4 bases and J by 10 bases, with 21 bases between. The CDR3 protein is CASSPRGVSWGEQFF. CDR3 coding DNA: TGTGCCAGCAGCCCTAGGGGGGTTTCTTGGGGAGAGCAGTTCTTC.